The 12 T cell receptor beta chains below come from one sample, sequenced in a study of patients and donors after allogeneic stem cell transplantation. Each CDR3 protein is one row after TCRdb ran MiXCR on the RT-PCR reads. The data hold about 960,000 distinct CDR3 sequences, with roughly 18% observed a single time. The source material was blood, either unsorted or a sorted T cell fraction (not recorded which). Every receptor here comes from a human donor who was either an allogeneic HSCT recipient or a stem cell or donor lymphocyte infusion donor (not recorded which). It is not recorded whose cells these are; they may come from a transplant donor.

This clonotype has more than one count but fewer than ten. The V and J genes are TRBV5-1 and TRBJ2-7, with D perhaps TRBD2 (5 bases). The V gene lost 0 bases and the J gene lost 0 bases, with 10 bases spanning the gap. The CDR3 has 15 amino acids. Per the germline V gene, CDR1 is SGHRS and CDR2 is YFSETQ. The CDR3 protein is CASSLGLLNSYEQYF. The CDR3 bases are TGCGCCAGCAGCTTGGGACTACTTAACTCCTACGAGCAGTACTTC.

This clonotype was seen a single time. This chain links TRBV7-2 with TRBJ1-2; tentative D call: TRBD1 (6 bases). This CDR3 spans 15 amino acids. Trimming shortened V by 1 base and J by 5 bases, and 14 bases separated the two germline ends. CDR1 and CDR2 (germline): SGHTA, FQGNSA. In DNA, the CDR3 is TGTGCCAGCAGCTTAGGGGGACAACGGGTTTATGGCTACACCTTC. It encodes CASSLGGQRVYGYTF.

The gene calls are TRBV6-5 and TRBJ2-1, with 8 bases identical to TRBD1. Germline V gene lookup returns CDR1 MNHEY and CDR2 SVGAGI. CDR3 length: 14 residues. After removal of 0 bases from V and 8 bases from J, the junction contained 3 bases not matched to a gene. CDR3: CASSYSDRVDEQFF. The CDR3 DNA follows: TGTGCCAGCAGTTACTCGGACAGGGTGGATGAGCAGTTCTTC.

The chain carries TRBV20-1 and TRBJ1-6; D remains ambiguous. V shed 4 bases and J shed 0 bases, with 16 bases lying between them. Germline CDR1 is DFQATT and CDR2 is SNEGSKA (reference sequence). The CDR3 has 17 residues. The CDR3 sequence: CSATPVEGISYNSPLHF. CDR3 nucleotide sequence: TGCAGTGCTACCCCCGTGGAAGGGATCTCCTATAATTCACCCCTCCACTTT.

The chain uses TRBV24-1 and TRBJ2-3; D uncertain. V shed 7 bases and J shed 2 bases, with 6 bases lying between them. Germline lookup yields CDR1 KGHDR and CDR2 SFDVKD. CDR3 length: 12 residues. The CDR3 DNA follows: TGTGCCACCAGCGAATCCACAGATACGCAGTATTTT. Residues: CATSESTDTQYF.

The table lists this clonotype with a few counts. The rearrangement joins TRBV6-1 to TRBJ1-3, with D maybe TRBD1 (6 bases). V lost 0 bases, J lost 4 bases, and 10 bases lay in between. The CDR3 sequence is 15 residues long. CDR1 is MNHNS, CDR2 SASEGT, per germline. In DNA form, the CDR3 reads TGTGCCAGCAGTGAAGCGCGGGACAACGGAAACACCATATATTTT. This codes for CASSEARDNGNTIYF.

The genes are TRBV7-2 and TRBJ2-7; D may be TRBD1 (5 bases). Per germline, CDR1 SGHTA and CDR2 FQGNSA. This CDR3 region has 14 residues. V shed 4 bases and J shed 5 bases, with 15 bases lying between them. This CDR3 reads CASSSQDTADEQYF. In nucleotides, the CDR3 is TGTGCCAGCAGCTCCCAGGACACAGCCGACGAGCAGTACTTC.

This clonotype was counted between two and nine times. The chain joins TRBV3-1 to TRBJ1-2, with D uncertain. Germline CDR1 LGHDT, CDR2 YNNKEL (reference sequence). V gave up 4 bases and J gave up 3 bases, with 9 bases separating them. The CDR3 consists of 13 residues. CDR3 region: CASSPPIDYGYTF. The CDR3 region has the DNA TGTGCCAGCAGCCCCCCAATCGACTATGGCTACACCTTC.

The J gene is TRBJ2-3, the V gene TRBV15; D is uncertain. The CDR3 contains 14 residues. The V end was cut by 3 bases, the J end by 6 bases, with 13 bases between. In germline, CDR1 is LNHNV, CDR2 YYDKDF (reference sequence). CDR3 nucleotide sequence: TGTGCCACCAGCAGGTATACAGTTGGGGATACGCAGTATTTT. Protein: CATSRYTVGDTQYF.

The chain is built from TRBV7-6 and TRBJ2-6, with D possibly being TRBD1 or TRBD2 (5 bases each). Trimming stripped 5 bases from V and 0 bases from J, with 20 bases between. The CDR3 contains 19 residues. Germline-derived CDR1 and CDR2 are SGHVS and FNYEAQ. CDR3 loop: CASSVTIRDPTSGANVLTF. As DNA, the CDR3 is TGTGCCAGCAGCGTTACCATCCGGGACCCGACCTCTGGGGCCAACGTCCTGACTTTC.

The CDR3 nucleotides are TGCGCCAGCAGCTGGGGACAAGGAGTCAACACCATATATTTT. It encodes CASSWGQGVNTIYF. The chain combines TRBV5-1 with TRBJ1-3; D possibly corresponds to TRBD1 (6 bases). Germline values: CDR1 SGHRS, CDR2 YFSETQ. Trimming removed 3 bases at V and 7 bases at J, with 14 bases between. This CDR3 comprises 14 residues.

The CDR3: CASSARQGPSSYNSPLHF. The CDR3 DNA follows: TGTGCCAGCAGCGCACGACAGGGGCCCAGCTCCTATAATTCACCCCTCCACTTT. This rearrangement joins TRBV9 to TRBJ1-6, with 8 positions matching TRBD1. CDR3 length: 18 amino acids. The germline gives CDR1 SGDLS, CDR2 YYNGEE. Losses at the gene ends were 3 bases for V and 0 bases for J; bases not matched to a gene: 8.